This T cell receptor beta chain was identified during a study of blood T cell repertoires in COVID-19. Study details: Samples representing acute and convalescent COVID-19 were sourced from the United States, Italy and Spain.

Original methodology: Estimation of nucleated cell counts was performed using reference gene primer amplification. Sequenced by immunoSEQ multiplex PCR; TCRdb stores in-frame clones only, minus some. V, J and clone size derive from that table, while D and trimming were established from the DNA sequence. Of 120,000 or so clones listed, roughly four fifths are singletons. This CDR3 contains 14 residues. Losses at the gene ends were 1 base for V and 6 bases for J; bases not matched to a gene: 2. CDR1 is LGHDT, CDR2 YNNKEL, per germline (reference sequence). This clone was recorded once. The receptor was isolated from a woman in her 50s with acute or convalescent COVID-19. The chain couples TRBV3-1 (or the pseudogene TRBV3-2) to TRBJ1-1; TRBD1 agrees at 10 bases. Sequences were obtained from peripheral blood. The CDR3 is CASSQVGTGAEAFF. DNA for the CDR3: TGTGCCAGCAGCCAAGTGGGGACAGGGGCTGAAGCTTTCTTT.